The 18 T cell receptor beta chains reported below all come from one sample, sequenced in a study of early T cells in non-severe SARS-CoV-2 infection. MiXCR was run by TCRdb on the 5' RACE reads, yielding one entry per CDR3 protein. The sample includes about 41,000 distinct CDR3 sequences, 11% of them seen just once. Sequencing was performed on whole blood. The source of these receptors is an adult who was a healthcare worker with PCR-confirmed SARS-CoV-2 infection or an uninfected control (not recorded which).

Ten or more counts support this clonotype. This sequence joins TRBV29-1 and TRBJ2-7; D remains ambiguous. The germline V gene encodes CDR1 SQVTM and CDR2 ANQGSEA. The CDR3 is 12 amino acids. Trimming took 7 bases from V and 1 from J, leaving 11 bases between them. Written as DNA, the CDR3 is TGCAGCGCCCAAGGCGGTTCCTACGAGCAGTACTTC. Translating it yields CSAQGGSYEQYF.

There are many counts of this clonotype. The J gene is TRBJ2-7, the V gene TRBV19; D gene unclear. The CDR3 extends over 14 amino acids. Trimming shortened V by 3 bases and J by 3 bases, and 12 bases separated the two germline ends. CDR1 and CDR2 (germline): LNHDA, SQIVND (reference sequence). CDR3 DNA sequence: TGTGCCAGTAGTATGACGACGCTAGACTACGAGCAGTACTTC. Encoded protein: CASSMTTLDYEQYF.

The chain joins TRBV7-9 to TRBJ1-3; D call uncertain. Germline V gene sequence: CDR1 SEHNR, CDR2 FQNEAQ (reference sequence). The CDR3 has 15 amino acids. Trimming pared 5 bases from V and 2 bases from J, leaving 13 bases between. In nucleotides, the CDR3 is TGTGCCAGCAGCACCATCTACTCTACTGGAAACACCATATATTTT. The encoded protein is CASSTIYSTGNTIYF. The full variable domain, in which reference TRBV7-9 and TRBJ1-3 provide the parts outside the CDR3, is DTGVSQNPRHKITKRGQNVTFRCDPISEHNRLYWYRQTLGQGPEFLTYFQNEAQLEKSRLLSDRFSAERPKGSFSTLEIQRTEQGDSAMYLCASSTIYSTGNTIYFGEGSWLTVV.

This clonotype was seen repeatedly, ten times or more. The gene calls are TRBV12-3 or TRBV12-4 and TRBJ2-1, with D hard to call. V was clipped by 3 bases and J by 9 bases, with 12 bases between them. The CDR3 covers 13 residues. The CDR3 reads CASSLWQVGEQFF. The CDR3 nucleotides read TGTGCCAGCAGTTTGTGGCAGGTGGGTGAGCAGTTCTTC.

This clonotype was recorded a few times. The rearrangement joins TRBV6-5 to TRBJ1-4; D is uncertain. Trimming pared 6 bases from V and 7 bases from J, leaving 9 bases between. The CDR3 runs 12 residues. Germline CDR1 reads MNHEY; CDR2 reads SVGAGI. This CDR3 reads CASSLLGEKLFF. In DNA, the CDR3 is TGTGCCAGCAGCCTCCTGGGTGAAAAACTGTTTTTT.

The rearrangement uses TRBV7-6 and TRBJ2-1; D gene unclear. CDR1 is SGHVS and CDR2 is FNYEAQ in the germline V gene. The length of the CDR3 is 11 residues. V was pared by 4 bases and J by 5 bases, with 3 bases between. CDR3 sequence reads: CASSSNNEQFF. CDR3 DNA: TGTGCCAGCAGCTCTAACAATGAGCAGTTCTTC.

This chain links TRBV7-9 with TRBJ2-2, with no clear D. CDR1 is SEHNR and CDR2 is FQNEAQ in the germline V gene (reference sequence). The CDR3 is 12 amino acids. Trimming cost V 9 bases and J 0 bases, with 5 bases left between them. CDR3 sequence (DNA): TGTGCCAGAACCGCGAACACCGGGGAGCTGTTTTTT. It codes for CARTANTGELFF.

This clonotype has just a few counts. The V gene is TRBV18, the J gene TRBJ2-1; D is ambiguous. Between the trimmed V and J ends, which lost 4 bases and 8 bases, there was a span of 3 bases. The CDR3 sequence is 10 residues long. Per the germline V gene, CDR1 is KGHSH and CDR2 is LQKENI. The CDR3 DNA follows: TGTGCCAGCTCACGGGATGAGCAGTTCTTC. This sequence encodes CASSRDEQFF.

This rearrangement joins TRBV12-3 or TRBV12-4 to TRBJ1-2; D not resolved. Trimming took 7 bases from V and 0 from J, leaving 12 bases between them. This CDR3 spans 14 amino acids. This chain's CDR3 is CASNLVGTNYGYTF. The CDR3 bases are TGTGCCAGCAACCTTGTGGGAACTAACTATGGCTACACCTTC.

The rearrangement uses TRBV20-1 and TRBJ1-6; TRBD1 might be the D (5 bases). The CDR3 length is 15 residues. Germline V lookup: CDR1 DFQATT, CDR2 SNEGSKA (reference sequence). V was pared by 5 bases and J by 7 bases, with 18 bases between. CDR3 nucleotides: TGCAGTGCTTCCCCGCCAGGGATAAGGAATTCACCCCTCCACTTT. Translated: CSASPPGIRNSPLHF.

In its sample, this clonotype was seen a few times. The V call is TRBV6-5, the J call TRBJ2-2; D is uncertain. V dropped 2 bases and J dropped 5 bases, with 3 bases sitting between them. CDR3 size: 12 residues. The germline gives CDR1 MNHEY, CDR2 SVGAGI. CDR3 region: CASSYRTGELFF. The DNA of the CDR3 is TGTGCCAGCAGTTACCGGACCGGGGAGCTGTTTTTT.

This sequence joins TRBV7-2 and TRBJ2-7; no clear D gene. Per the germline V gene, CDR1 is SGHTA and CDR2 is FQGNSA. V lost 5 bases and J lost 0, with 11 bases in between. This CDR3 has 14 residues. CDR3 nucleotides: TGTGCCAGCAGCCCCACTTGGGGCTCCTACGAGCAGTACTTC. It specifies CASSPTWGSYEQYF.

This clonotype appeared many times. The chain recombines TRBV5-1 with TRBJ2-5, with 8 bases matching TRBD2. The CDR3 extends over 14 amino acids. Germline CDR1 reads SGHRS; CDR2 reads YFSETQ. The junction had 5 bases not matched to a gene; V was cut back by 2 bases and J by 5 bases. CDR3 DNA sequence: TGCGCCAGCAGCTTCGGGGGGGCTGAGGAGACCCAGTACTTC. Translating gives CASSFGGAEETQYF.

This clonotype appeared many times. V is TRBV18 and J is TRBJ1-1, with D maybe TRBD1 (6 bases). The CDR3 loop spans 13 amino acids. V dropped 6 bases and J dropped 8 bases, with 16 bases sitting between them. Germline V gene sequence: CDR1 KGHSH, CDR2 LQKENI. The CDR3 nucleotides are TGTGCCAGCTCCCAAGGACAGTTAGTAGAAGCTTTCTTT. Encoded protein: CASSQGQLVEAFF.

This clonotype showed up just a few times. V is TRBV29-1 and J is TRBJ2-7, with D possibly called TRBD1 or TRBD2 (5 bases each). Between the trimmed V and J ends, which lost 4 bases and 3 bases, there was a span of 19 bases. The CDR3 loop spans 15 amino acids. Germline loops: CDR1 SQVTM, CDR2 ANQGSEA. Written as DNA, the CDR3 is TGCAGCGTTGTCCGGGACGCAGGCGTTAACTACGAGCAGTACTTC. It encodes CSVVRDAGVNYEQYF.

Relative to its sample, this clonotype is medium-sized. This rearrangement joins TRBV7-2 to TRBJ1-2; 8 bases are shared with TRBD1. This CDR3 is 15 amino acids long. The junction had 9 bases not matched to a gene; V was cut back by 6 bases and J by 3 bases. The V gene's germline CDR1 is SGHTA and CDR2 FQGNSA. CDR3 sequence: CASSFTQGADYGYTF. CDR3 nucleotides: TGTGCCAGCAGTTTTACCCAGGGGGCCGACTATGGCTACACCTTC.

The table lists this clonotype with many counts. The rearrangement links TRBV6-5 to TRBJ1-1, with D hard to call. The germline gives CDR1 MNHEY, CDR2 SVGAGI. Deletions cut 5 bases from V and 8 bases from J, with 15 bases between. This CDR3 is built from 13 residues. The CDR3 nucleotides read TGTGCCAGCAGTGGGGTCGAACGAGGGGAAGCTTTCTTT. Translated: CASSGVERGEAFF.

This clonotype was observed a few times. The rearrangement joins TRBV20-1 to TRBJ1-1; D unclear. V lost 7 bases and J 8 bases, leaving 11 bases between the germline ends. CDR1 and CDR2 from the germline V gene are DFQATT and SNEGSKA (reference sequence). This CDR3 has 10 amino acids. CDR3 sequence: CSVRRGEAFF. CDR3 DNA sequence: TGCAGTGTGAGGCGTGGAGAAGCTTTCTTT.